This T cell receptor (beta chain) was sequenced for a study of T cell repertoires in cytomegalovirus infection. Looking at the study overall: Public TCR beta signature analysis indicated the presence of both CMV infection and matching HLA type.

Each CDR3 protein is one row after TCRdb ran MiXCR on the reads. The sample holds 450,000 to 600,000 distinct CDR3 sequences; 30% to 40% are singletons and the top ten take 15% to 20%. This clonotype was recorded a few times. Its antigen is not identified. CDR3 size: 15 residues. CDR1 and CDR2 (germline): SGHAT, FQNNGV. The junction had 9 bases not matched to a gene; V was cut back by 6 bases and J by 7 bases. The chain links TRBV11-2 to TRBJ2-1; 10 bases line up with TRBD2. The source of this sequence is a human donor in good health (CMV status not recorded). Some clones in this sample may be carry-over from other donors' samples. Specimen: cultured PBMCs, collected from culture after CMV antigen stimulation. CDR3 nucleotides: TGTGCCAGCAGTCTCGGGAGCGGGAGGGTTAATGAGCAGTTCTTC. As protein: CASSLGSGRVNEQFF.